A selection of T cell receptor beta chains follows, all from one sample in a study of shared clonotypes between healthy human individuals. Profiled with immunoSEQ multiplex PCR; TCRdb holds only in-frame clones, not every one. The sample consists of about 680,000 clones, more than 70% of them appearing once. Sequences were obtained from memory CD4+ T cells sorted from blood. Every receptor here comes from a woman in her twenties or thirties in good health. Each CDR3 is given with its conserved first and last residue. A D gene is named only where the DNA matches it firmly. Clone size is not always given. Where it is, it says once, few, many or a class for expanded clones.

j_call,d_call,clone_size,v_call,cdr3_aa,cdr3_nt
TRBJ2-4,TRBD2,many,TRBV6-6,CASSQLAEIAKNIQYF,TGTGCCAGCAGTCAACTAGCGGAGATAGCCAAAAACATTCAGTACTTC
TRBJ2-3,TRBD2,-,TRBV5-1,CASSPGREGDTQYF,TGCGCCAGCAGCCCCGGCCGGGAGGGAGATACGCAGTATTTT
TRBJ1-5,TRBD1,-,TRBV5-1,CASSEGQTINQPQHF,TGCGCCAGCAGCGAGGGACAGACCATCAATCAGCCCCAGCATTTT
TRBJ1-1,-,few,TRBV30,CAWRQLMNTEAFF,TGTGCCTGGCGACAGCTGATGAACACTGAAGCTTTCTTT
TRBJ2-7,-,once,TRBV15,CATSRDPKGYEQYF,TGTGCCACCAGCAGAGATCCCAAGGGATACGAGCAGTACTTC
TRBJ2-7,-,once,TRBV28,CASSLSSEGSYEQYF,TGTGCCAGCAGTTTATCGTCCGAGGGGAGTTACGAGCAGTACTTC
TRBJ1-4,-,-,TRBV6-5,CARDRDNTNEKLFF,TGTGCCAGAGACCGGGACAATACTAATGAAAAACTGTTTTTT
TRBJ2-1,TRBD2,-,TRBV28,CASSLAGGTYNEQFF,TGTGCCAGCAGTTTAGCGGGAGGAACTTACAATGAGCAGTTCTTC
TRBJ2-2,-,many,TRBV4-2,CASSQDYPGELFF,TGTGCCAGCAGCCAAGACTACCCCGGGGAGCTGTTTTTT
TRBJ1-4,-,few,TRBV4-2,CASSQDLRATNEKLFF,TGTGCCAGCAGCCAAGATTTGAGGGCAACTAATGAAAAACTGTTTTTT
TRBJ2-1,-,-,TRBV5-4,CASSLLNEQFF,TGTGCCAGCAGCTTGCTGAATGAGCAGTTCTTC
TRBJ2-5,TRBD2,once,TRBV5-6,CASSLSGTSWETQYF,TGTGCCAGCAGCCTCTCGGGGACTAGTTGGGAGACCCAGTACTTC
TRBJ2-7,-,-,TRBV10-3,CAISRKSYEQYF,TGTGCCATCAGCAGGAAATCCTACGAGCAGTACTTC
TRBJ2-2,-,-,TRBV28,CASSFFSGRARNTGELFF,TGTGCCAGCAGTTTTTTCTCTGGGAGAGCAAGAAACACCGGGGAGCTGTTTTTT
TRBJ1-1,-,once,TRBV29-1,CSVVQTMNTEAFF,TGCAGCGTAGTACAGACCATGAACACTGAAGCTTTCTTT
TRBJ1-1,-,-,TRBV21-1,CASSKEDREFTEAFF,TGTGCCAGCAGCAAAGAGGACAGGGAGTTCACTGAAGCTTTCTTT
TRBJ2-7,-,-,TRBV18,CASSWGQSSYEQYF,TGTGCCAGCTCCTGGGGTCAGAGCTCCTACGAGCAGTACTTC
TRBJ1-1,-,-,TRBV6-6,CASSSVPNTEAFF,TGTGCCAGCAGTTCCGTCCCGAACACTGAAGCTTTCTTT
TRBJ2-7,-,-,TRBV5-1,CASSQGDREESEQYF,TGCGCCAGCAGCCAAGGTGACAGGGAGGAAAGCGAGCAGTACTTC
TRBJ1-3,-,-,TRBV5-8,CASSLFGLSGNTIYF,TGTGCCAGCAGCTTGTTCGGGCTATCTGGAAACACCATATATTTT
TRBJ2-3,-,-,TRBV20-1,CSAIRFATQF,TGCAGTGCCATCAGGTTTGCCACCCAGTTT
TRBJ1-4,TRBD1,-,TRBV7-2,CASSQTGGVEKLFF,TGTGCCAGCAGCCAGACAGGGGGCGTCGAAAAACTGTTTTTT
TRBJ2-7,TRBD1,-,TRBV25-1,CASSGTRDRVYEQYF,TGTGCCAGCAGTGGAACCCGGGACAGAGTCTACGAGCAGTACTTC
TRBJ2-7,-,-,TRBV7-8,CASSLTGVSYEQYF,TGTGCCAGCAGCTTAACTGGGGTTAGCTACGAGCAGTACTTC
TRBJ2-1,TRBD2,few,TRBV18,CASSPGLADNEQFF,TGTGCCAGCTCACCGGGACTAGCGGACAATGAGCAGTTCTTC
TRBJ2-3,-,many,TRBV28,CASSFAGRQTADTQYF,TGTGCCAGCAGTTTCGCTGGCCGTCAAACCGCAGATACGCAGTATTTT
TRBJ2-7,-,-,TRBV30,CACRTGYEQYF,TGTGCCTGCAGGACCGGATACGAGCAGTACTTC
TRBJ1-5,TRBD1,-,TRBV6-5,CASRRGQSNQPQHF,TGTGCCAGCAGAAGGGGGCAGAGCAATCAGCCCCAGCATTTT
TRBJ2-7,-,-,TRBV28,CASSFRGGGQADEQYF,TGTGCCAGCAGTTTTCGCGGGGGCGGGCAGGCCGACGAGCAGTACTTC
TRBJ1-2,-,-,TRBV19,CASSNRDIGYGYTF,TGTGCCAGTAGTAACCGGGACATCGGCTATGGCTACACCTTC
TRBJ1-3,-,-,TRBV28,CASSFKGQGIDSGNTIYF,TGTGCCAGCAGTTTTAAGGGTCAAGGGATCGACTCTGGAAACACCATATATTTT
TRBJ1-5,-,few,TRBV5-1,CASSLEGTQPQHF,TGCGCCAGCAGCTTGGAGGGGACACAGCCCCAGCATTTT
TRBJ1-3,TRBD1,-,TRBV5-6,CASSDRVGNTIYF,TGTGCCAGCAGCGACAGGGTTGGAAACACCATATATTTT
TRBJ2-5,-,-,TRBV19,CASSIRGALGDRTQYF,TGTGCCAGTAGTATACGGGGGGCTCTTGGGGATCGGACCCAGTACTTC
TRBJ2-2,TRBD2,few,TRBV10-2,CASSTSGRGVGELFF,TGCGCCAGCAGTACTAGCGGGAGAGGGGTCGGGGAGCTGTTTTTT
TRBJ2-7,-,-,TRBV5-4,CASSLQGSYEQYF,TGTGCCAGCAGCTTGCAGGGTTCCTACGAGCAGTACTTC
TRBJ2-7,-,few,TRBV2,CASNFRVGEQYF,TGTGCCAGCAATTTTCGCGTGGGGGAGCAGTACTTC
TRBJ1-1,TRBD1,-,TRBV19,CASSIWQGGTEAFF,TGTGCCAGTAGTATATGGCAGGGGGGTACTGAAGCTTTCTTT
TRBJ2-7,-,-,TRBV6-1,CASRTAGRSYEQYF,TGTGCCAGCAGGACTGCGGGACGGTCCTACGAGCAGTACTTC
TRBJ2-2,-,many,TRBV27,CASRAWDGGTGELFF,TGTGCCAGCAGAGCCTGGGACGGAGGGACCGGGGAGCTGTTTTTT
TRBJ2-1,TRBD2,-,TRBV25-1,CASSGLAGVYNEQFF,TGTGCCAGCAGTGGCCTAGCGGGAGTGTACAATGAGCAGTTCTTC
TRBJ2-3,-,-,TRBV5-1,CASSLSWAGTDTQYF,TGCGCCAGCAGCTTGTCGTGGGCGGGCACAGATACGCAGTATTTT
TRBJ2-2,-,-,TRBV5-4,CASSLGGLNTGELFF,TGTGCCAGCAGCTTGGGGGGGCTAAACACCGGGGAGCTGTTTTTT
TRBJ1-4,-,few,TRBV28,CASSFFPGRGEKLFF,TGTGCCAGCAGTTTCTTCCCGGGGAGGGGTGAAAAACTGTTTTTT
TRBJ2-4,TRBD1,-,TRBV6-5,CASRTGTGENIQYF,TGTGCCAGCCGCACCGGGACAGGCGAAAACATTCAGTACTTC
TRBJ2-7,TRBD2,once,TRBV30,CAWSVGGPYEQYF,TGTGCCTGGAGTGTGGGAGGGCCCTACGAGCAGTACTTC
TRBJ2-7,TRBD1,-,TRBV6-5,CASRVRTGPYYEQYF,TGTGCCAGCAGGGTTCGGACAGGGCCCTATTACGAGCAGTACTTC
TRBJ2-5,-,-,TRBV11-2,CASSRVAGSRETQYF,TGTGCCAGCAGCCGGGTGGCGGGAAGTCGAGAGACCCAGTACTTC
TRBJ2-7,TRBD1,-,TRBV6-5,CATSRGLTYEQYF,TGTGCCACCTCAAGGGGGCTTACCTACGAGCAGTACTTC
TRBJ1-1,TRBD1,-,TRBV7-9,CASNRGRNTEAFF,TGTGCCAGCAACAGGGGTAGGAACACTGAAGCTTTCTTT
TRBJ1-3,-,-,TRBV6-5,CASRSTGNTIYF,TGTGCCAGCAGGTCCACTGGAAACACCATATATTTT
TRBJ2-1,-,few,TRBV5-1,CASSLASASYNEQFF,TGCGCCAGCAGCTTGGCAAGTGCCTCCTACAATGAGCAGTTCTTC
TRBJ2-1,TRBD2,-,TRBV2,CASRTTSGIYNEQFF,TGTGCCAGCAGGACGACTAGCGGGATATACAATGAGCAGTTCTTC